This TCR beta chain was sequenced for a study of CD8 T cells in Susac syndrome. About the study: Within the sequenced Susac syndrome patient group, over 5 exhibited active disease and fewer than ten were in remission.

Germline loops: CDR1 DFQATT, CDR2 SNEGSKA (reference sequence). V dropped 3 bases and J dropped 2; count of bases not matched to a gene: 5. The CDR3 is 15 residues long. Negative isolation was applied to CD8+ and CD4+ T cells, and FACS enrichment was applied to TEMRA cells. cDNA came from approximately 0.5 to 1 ug RNA primed by random hexamers. Using its own MiXCR run on the immunoSEQ multiplex PCR reads, TCRdb lists one record per CDR3 protein. The data show some 200,000 distinct CDR3 sequences, approximately 96% seen once. The chain carries TRBV20-1 and TRBJ2-5; 11 bases are a match to TRBD2. This clonotype was sampled from a human donor with Susac syndrome. The sequenced sample was CD4+ T cells from PBMCs. The CDR3 DNA sequence: TGCAGTGCTAGTGGCACTAGCGGGGGACAAGAGACCCAGTACTTC. This sequence encodes CSASGTSGGQETQYF.